The present TCR beta chain was sequenced within a study of T cell repertoires in cytomegalovirus infection (dated by TCRdb to about 2019). Notes on the research overall: Donor HLA type was relevant to the analysis, as public TCR beta signatures indicated carriage of CMV infection together with the matching HLA type.

Spanning cysteine to phenylalanine, the CDR3 consists of 16 amino acids. Just the 48-base CDR3 DNA is kept, in frame starting at base 1. Trimming costs V 1 base and J 4 bases, and their ends lie 13 bases apart. CDR1 LGHDT and CDR2 YNNKEL are derived from the germline V gene (reference sequence). About this clonotype itself: Its binding antigen is unknown. No base qualities exist here, and no much larger clone lies one base off it.

General findings and caveats noted by the study authors: In both this cohort and an independent cohort of some 370 donors, the cumulative frequency of public TCR beta family members distinguished carriers of CMV infection plus the relevant HLA type. The ex vivo response was dominated by HLA-C-restricted CMV-specific TCR beta clonotypes, which also provided the single most frequent clonotype in two of eight donors.

Sequencing used an Illumina HiSeq 1500. Using fastp trimming at Q25 and MiXCR clonotype assembly, TCRdb reanalyzed the public sequencing data and kept in-frame beta chains. Rows are combined by CDR3 protein, so each entry shows the most common genes and DNA. In all, the sample holds 680,000 or so distinct CDR3 sequences, and about a third of those were seen once. 2.5% to 3% of the sample belongs to the ten largest clones. Recombination linked TRBV3-1 to TRBJ2-2, and possibly TRBD2, on 5 matching bases. Sequenced sample: PBMCs. The TCR comes from a human donor in good health (CMV status not recorded). Some clones in this sample may be carry-over from other donors' samples. At the DNA level, the sequence is TGTGCCAGCAGCCAAGTAGGCGGGCAGACCACCGGGGAGCTGTTTTTT. Translation gives CASSQVGGQTTGELFF.